The clone carrying this T cell receptor (beta chain) was recorded a few times. Its target is unknown. This sample was included in a study of identical twins. Study findings and constraints: For out-of-frame beta sequences, excess twin sharing was weaker. The more abundant beta clonotypes in cord blood had fewer insertions, and memory repertoires did not show this.

A universal primer site was added by template switching, and unique molecular identifiers were carried by the cDNA. MiXCR, applied by TCRdb to the 5' RACE reads, yields one record per CDR3 protein. The repertoire holds about 700,000 distinct CDR3 sequences, with 6% to 6.5% as singletons. Germline CDR1 DFQATT, CDR2 SNEGSKA (reference sequence). The CDR3 consists of 17 residues. Unmatched junction bases numbered 14, after V lost 5 bases and J lost 7 bases. The sequenced sample consisted of naive T cells sorted from blood. The V call is TRBV20-1, the J call TRBJ2-1, with 13 nucleotides matching TRBD2. The sequence was obtained from a man aged 18 to 30 in good health. The CDR3 region has the DNA TGCAGTGCTGTCCGCCCCTGGACTAGCGGGAGAAGGAATGAGCAGTTCTTC. This encodes CSAVRPWTSGRRNEQFF.